This TCR beta chain came from a study of identifying expanded T cells in peripheral blood. Study-level results: Two-week clone count variance significantly increased as total template count grew.

This table comes from immunoSEQ multiplex PCR, and its TCRdb copy is limited to in-frame clones, with some not included. The table includes approximately 110,000 clones, more than 85% detected once. Per the germline V gene, CDR1 is SGHNT and CDR2 is YYREEE (reference sequence). Trimming cost V 1 base and J 4 bases, with 7 bases left between them. The CDR3 length is 13 residues. As concerns this clone: Its antigen is not identified.

The receptor was isolated from a person between 18 and 75 years old in good health. The chain links TRBV5-4 to TRBJ2-3; D gene ambiguous. Sequenced: blood. DNA for the CDR3: TGTGCCAGCAGCTTGCCCGTAGCAGATACGCAGTATTTT. This translates into CASSLPVADTQYF. The full variable domain, its missing parts supplied by reference TRBV5-4 and TRBJ2-3, is ETGVTQSPTHLIKTRGQQVTLRCSSQSGHNTVSWYQQALGQGPQFIFQYYREEENGRGNFPPRFSGLQFPNYSSELNVNALELDDSALYLCASSLPVADTQYFGPGTRLTVL.